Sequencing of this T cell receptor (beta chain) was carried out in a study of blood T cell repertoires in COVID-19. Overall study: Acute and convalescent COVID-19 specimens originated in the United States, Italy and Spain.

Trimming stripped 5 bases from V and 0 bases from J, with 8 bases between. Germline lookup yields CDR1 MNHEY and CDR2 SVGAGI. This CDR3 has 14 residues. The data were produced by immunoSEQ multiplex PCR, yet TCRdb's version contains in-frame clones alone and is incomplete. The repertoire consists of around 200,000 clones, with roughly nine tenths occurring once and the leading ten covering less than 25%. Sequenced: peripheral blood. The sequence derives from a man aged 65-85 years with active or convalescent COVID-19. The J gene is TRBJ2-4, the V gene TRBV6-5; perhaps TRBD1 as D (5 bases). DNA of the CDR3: TGTGCCAGCAGTAGACAGTTAGCCAAAAACATTCAGTACTTC. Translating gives CASSRQLAKNIQYF.